Following are 20 T cell receptor beta chains from one sample sequenced in a study of T cells in localized non-small cell lung cancer. The repertoire was sequenced with immunoSEQ multiplex PCR; TCRdb's copy has only in-frame clones and lacks some. The profile covers more than 10,000 clones, with 86% appearing a single time and roughly 50% taken by the ten largest. The specimen was peripheral blood, collected before any cancer treatment. The receptor source for this set is a male donor older than 55 with stage III lung adenocarcinoma.

V and J are TRBV5-1 and TRBJ1-2; TRBD1 agrees at 10 bases. The ends lost 4 bases at V and 6 bases at J; junction bases unmatched: 3. The germline CDR1 and CDR2 sequences are SGHRS and YFSETQ. This CDR3 has 13 amino acids. The chain's CDR3 is CASSVGTGDGYTF. CDR3 nucleotide sequence: TGCGCCAGCAGCGTCGGGACAGGGGATGGCTACACCTTC.

The chain uses TRBV6-5 and TRBJ1-1; 8 nucleotides line up with TRBD1. The trim removed 4 bases at V and 5 bases at J, leaving 3 bases unmatched. Germline CDR1 and CDR2: MNHEY and SVGAGI. The CDR3 loop spans 13 amino acids. The CDR3 loop is CASSSGTGTEAFF. The CDR3 region has the DNA TGTGCCAGCAGTTCCGGGACAGGAACTGAAGCTTTCTTT.

This clone is a singleton in its sample. V and J are TRBV7-9 and TRBJ2-7; 9 bases align to TRBD2. J gave up 2 bases and V 2 bases, and 16 bases lay outside the gene matches. CDR1 is SEHNR and CDR2 is FQNEAQ in the germline V gene (reference sequence). This CDR3 is built from 19 residues. The CDR3 region has the DNA TGTGCCAGCAGCTTACAGGTGCGAGCGGGAGGTCTTAGGCCCTACGAGCAGTACTTC. Its translation is CASSLQVRAGGLRPYEQYF. Using reference TRBV7-9 and TRBJ2-7 for the parts outside the CDR3, the full variable domain is DTGVSQNPRHKITKRGQNVTFRCDPISEHNRLYWYRQTLGQGPEFLTYFQNEAQLEKSRLLSDRFSAERPKGSFSTLEIQRTEQGDSAMYLCASSLQVRAGGLRPYEQYFGPGTRLTVT.

This rearrangement joins TRBV29-1 to TRBJ2-6, with D tentatively TRBD1 (6 bases). The germline gives CDR1 SQVTM, CDR2 ANQGSEA. This CDR3 region has 15 residues. Trimming stripped 6 bases from V and 2 bases from J, with 14 bases between. The CDR3 DNA sequence: TGCAGCGTGGCCCAGGGGACGGCTGGGGCCAACGTCCTGACTTTC. Translation gives CSVAQGTAGANVLTF. Full variable domain (remainder filled in from reference TRBV29-1 and TRBJ2-6): SAVISQKPSRDICQRGTSLTIQCQVDSQVTMMFWYRQQPGQSLTLIATANQGSEATYESGFVIDKFPISRPNLTFSTLTVSNMSPEDSSIYLCSVAQGTAGANVLTFGAGSRLTVL.

The chain uses TRBV9 and TRBJ1-5; D is possibly TRBD1 (5 bases). With 3 bases removed from V and 0 bases from J, the gap between germline ends came to 19 bases. The CDR3 runs to 18 residues. Germline V gene sequence: CDR1 SGDLS, CDR2 YYNGEE. CDR3 amino acids: CASSDRQGYPLSNQPQHF. The DNA of the CDR3 is TGTGCCAGCAGCGATAGGCAGGGTTACCCCCTTAGCAATCAGCCCCAGCATTTT.

V is TRBV19 and J is TRBJ2-1, with 10 bases identical to TRBD1. Trimming at V came to 3 bases and at J to 9 bases, leaving 8 bases not matched to a gene. The CDR3 is 15 residues long. CDR1 is LNHDA, CDR2 SQIVND, per germline (reference sequence). The CDR3 coding sequence is TGTGCCAGTAGTATGGGGGGGACAGGGGTTATTGAGCAGTTCTTC. Its protein product is CASSMGGTGVIEQFF.

V gene TRBV19 combines with J gene TRBJ1-2, with D tentatively TRBD1 (5 bases). Germline CDR1 LNHDA, CDR2 SQIVND (reference sequence). Deletions cut 10 bases from V and 8 bases from J, with 17 bases between. This CDR3 spans 12 amino acids. CDR3 amino acids: CATRRREGGYTF. The CDR3 nucleotides are TGTGCCACCCGGCGCAGGGAGGGAGGCTACACCTTC.

This clone was counted a single time. The chain recombines TRBV20-1 with TRBJ1-2, with D perhaps matching TRBD1 (6 bases). CDR3 length equals 10 residues. V lost 6 bases and J lost 7, with 9 bases in between. Germline V lookup: CDR1 DFQATT, CDR2 SNEGSKA (reference sequence). The CDR3 nucleotides read TGCAGTGCGGGGACATCTGGCTACACCTTC. It translates to CSAGTSGYTF.

The chain uses TRBV28 and TRBJ1-1; D gene unclear. The CDR3 covers 17 residues. V was pared by 2 bases and J by 0 bases, with 16 bases between. The V gene's germline CDR1 is MDHEN and CDR2 SYDVKM. CDR3 residues: CASSLPQQIDMNTEAFF. CDR3 nucleotides: TGTGCCAGCAGTTTACCCCAACAGATAGACATGAACACTGAAGCTTTCTTT. The entire variable domain, with the rest obtained from reference TRBV28 and TRBJ1-1, is as follows: DVKVTQSSRYLVKRTGEKVFLECVQDMDHENMFWYRQDPGLGLRLIYFSYDVKMKEKGDIPEGYSVSREKKERFSLILESASTNQTSMYLCASSLPQQIDMNTEAFFGQGTRLTVV.

The rearrangement links TRBV5-4 to TRBJ2-3; D might be TRBD1 (5 bases). The CDR3 covers 14 residues. The germline V gene has CDR1 SGHNT and CDR2 YYREEE (reference sequence). The V gene lost 4 bases and the J gene lost 0 bases, with 9 bases spanning the gap. CDR3 amino acids: CASSSRGSTDTQYF. CDR3 coding DNA: TGTGCCAGCAGCAGTAGGGGTAGCACAGATACGCAGTATTTT.

The V gene is TRBV7-2, the J gene TRBJ2-5, with 14 bases matching TRBD2. The CDR3 length is 15 residues. After removal of 6 bases from V and 9 bases from J, the junction contained 9 bases not matched to a gene. Germline V lookup: CDR1 SGHTA, CDR2 FQGNSA. The CDR3 region is CASRQGTSGGAAQYF. DNA for the CDR3: TGTGCCAGCAGACAAGGGACTAGCGGGGGCGCGGCCCAGTACTTC.

This sequence joins TRBV6-1 and TRBJ1-1; weak D call: TRBD1 (5 bases). Germline CDR1 reads MNHNS; CDR2 reads SASEGT. V lost 5 bases, J lost 1 base, and 11 bases lay in between. The CDR3 is 14 amino acids. CDR3 sequence (DNA): TGTGCCAGCAGTAGGCTTGACAGGAACACTGAAGCTTTCTTT. Protein product: CASSRLDRNTEAFF.

The rearrangement links TRBV25-1 to TRBJ1-2, with D possibly being TRBD1 (6 bases). V shed 7 bases and J shed 8 bases, with 20 bases lying between them. This CDR3 is built from 14 residues. Germline V lookup: CDR1 MGHDK, CDR2 SYGVNS. CDR3 region: CASTQGSGLRGYTF. DNA for the CDR3: TGTGCCAGCACGCAGGGGAGCGGATTGAGGGGCTACACCTTC.

V and J are TRBV11-2 and TRBJ2-2; unclear D gene. V gave up 0 bases and J gave up 4 bases, with 9 bases separating them. CDR3 length equals 15 residues. The germline V gene has CDR1 SGHAT and CDR2 FQNNGV. The DNA of the CDR3 is TGTGCCAGCAGCTTAGATCGGACCGCCACCGGGGAGCTGTTTTTT. Amino acids: CASSLDRTATGELFF.

This chain links TRBV4-1 with TRBJ2-5, with a possible D match to TRBD2 (6 bases). The CDR3 contains 13 residues. Trimming removed 4 bases from V and 5 bases from J, with 11 bases in between. The germline V gene has CDR1 MGHRA and CDR2 YSYEKL. In DNA, the CDR3 is TGCGCCAGCAGCCCTCTACGGGGGGAGACCCAGTACTTC. Its protein is CASSPLRGETQYF.

This clone was detected only a few times. V is TRBV11-2 and J is TRBJ1-1; 9 nucleotides align to TRBD1. Germline V gene lookup returns CDR1 SGHAT and CDR2 FQNNGV. V shed 6 bases and J 3 bases; nucleotides not matched to a gene: 5. The CDR3 is made up of 14 amino acids. In DNA form, the CDR3 reads TGTGCCAGCAGGGCGTACAGGGGGCACACTGAAGCTTTCTTT. Encoded protein: CASRAYRGHTEAFF.

The sample holds one count of this clone. The chain carries TRBV6-1 and TRBJ1-1; TRBD1 might be the D (6 bases). This CDR3 contains 15 residues. V shed 7 bases and J shed 0 bases, with 15 bases lying between them. Germline V gene data show CDR1 as MNHNS and CDR2 as SASEGT. The CDR3 coding sequence is TGTGCCAGCACCTCGGGACACTCATTGAACACTGAAGCTTTCTTT. It translates to CASTSGHSLNTEAFF.

This clone was recorded once. The rearrangement links TRBV7-9 to TRBJ2-2, with TRBD1 matching 8 bases. Unmatched junction bases numbered 8, after V lost 5 bases and J lost 0 bases. The CDR3 totals 17 residues. Germline V gene data show CDR1 as SEHNR and CDR2 as FQNEAQ (reference sequence). The CDR3 region is CASSPRQGSTNTGELFF. DNA of the CDR3: TGTGCCAGCAGCCCTCGACAGGGGTCAACGAACACCGGGGAGCTGTTTTTT.

The chain uses TRBV19 and TRBJ1-5; a weak D match, TRBD1 (6 bases). V lost 5 bases and J lost 6, with 14 bases in between. This CDR3 has 14 residues. Germline lookup yields CDR1 LNHDA and CDR2 SQIVND (reference sequence). The CDR3 coding sequence is TGTGCCAGTAGTTGGGCAGGGGTAGGTCAGCCCCAGCATTTT. This sequence encodes CASSWAGVGQPQHF.

This clone was counted only a few times. This chain uses TRBV29-1 with TRBJ1-2; 9 bases fit TRBD1. Germline V gives CDR1 SQVTM, CDR2 ANQGSEA. Germline trimming cut 4 bases from V and 5 bases from J; bases unmatched to any gene: 11. The CDR3 sequence is 15 residues long. The CDR3 region is CSVARAPGTGYGYTF. The CDR3 bases are TGCAGCGTTGCCCGAGCCCCCGGGACAGGGTATGGCTACACCTTC.